This passage covers 7 T cell receptor beta chains from one sample sequenced in a study of regulatory T cells in long-lasting Graves disease. CDR3-region Arm-PCR and iRepertoire HTBI primers produced the TCR beta libraries. TCRdb recomputed calls from the multiplex PCR reads with MiXCR, one row per CDR3 protein. This table holds roughly 420,000 distinct CDR3 sequences, approximately 16% found once. Time point reported: newly diagnosed GD, antithyroid drugs for less than 3 months. PBMCs were the source of the RNA used for TCR sequencing. The sample was also linked to a second study, of T cells in Graves' hyperthyroidism and ophthalmopathy.

The sample here was peripheral blood mononuclear cells (PBMCs), taken at new diagnosis, from a patient treated with antithyroid drugs. The receptors come from a woman in her thirties with Graves disease.

The V gene is TRBV15, the J gene TRBJ2-3; 8 bases are shared with TRBD2. The V gene end was trimmed by 3 bases and the J gene end by 2 bases; junction bases not matched to a gene: 4. Germline V gives CDR1 LNHNV, CDR2 YYDKDF (reference sequence). CDR3 length: 15 amino acids. DNA of the CDR3: TGTGCCACCAGCAGTACTAGCGGCTACACAGATACGCAGTATTTT. Translated: CATSSTSGYTDTQYF.

V is TRBV6-5 and J is TRBJ1-2; the D gene is possibly TRBD1 (5 bases). Trimming stripped 4 bases from V and 2 bases from J, with 11 bases between. The germline V gene encodes CDR1 MNHEY and CDR2 SVGAGI. The CDR3 has 14 amino acids. The CDR3 DNA follows: TGTGCCAGCAGTTTTGGGGGATCGAACTATGGCTACACCTTC. This encodes CASSFGGSNYGYTF.

This clonotype was counted between two and nine times. At one end the junction does not follow the germline gene, possibly because of a read error. The genes are TRBV7-9 and TRBJ2-1; 10 positions agree with TRBD2. Germline CDR1 reads SEHNR; CDR2 reads FQNEAQ (reference sequence). CDR3 size: 15 residues. The CDR3 region has the DNA TGTGCCAGCAGCTATGGGACTAGCGCTTACAATAAGCAGTTCTTC. Translating gives CASSYGTSAYNKQFF.

Ten or more counts support this clonotype. The J gene is TRBJ1-2, the V gene TRBV3-1; TRBD1 might be the D (6 bases). Trimming left V 5 bases short and J 4 bases short, with 14 bases between. This CDR3 comprises 14 residues. Germline V gene lookup returns CDR1 LGHDT and CDR2 YNNKEL (reference sequence). The CDR3 sequence: CASSSGAAPYGYTF. The CDR3 region has the DNA TGTGCCAGCAGCTCAGGGGCCGCCCCCTATGGCTACACCTTC.

The table lists this clonotype with a count of one. An end of the junction differs from the germline gene, which may be a read error. This rearrangement joins TRBV18 to TRBJ2-1, with D possibly being TRBD1 or TRBD2 (6 bases each). This CDR3 has 15 residues. CDR1 KGHSH and CDR2 LQKENI come from the germline V gene. CDR3 DNA: TGTGCCAGCTCACAGGGGGGTGCAGGGTCAAATGGGCAGTTCTTC. Translated, it gives CASSQGGAGSNGQFF.

This clonotype was counted ten times or more. The chain is built from TRBV19 and TRBJ1-1, with D uncertain. From germline, CDR1 is LNHDA and CDR2 SQIVND (reference sequence). Between the trimmed V and J ends, which lost 3 bases and 6 bases, there was a span of 17 bases. The CDR3 is made up of 15 amino acids. Here the CDR3 DNA reads TGTGCCAGTAGTATGGTTGGTCGGGTTTTCGCTGAAGCTTTCTTT. It codes for CASSMVGRVFAEAFF.

V and J are TRBV28 and TRBJ2-5; D not certain. Trimming cost V 3 bases and J 2 bases, with 10 bases left between them. CDR1 and CDR2 from the germline V gene are MDHEN and SYDVKM. The CDR3 covers 14 residues. Here the CDR3 reads CASSLAGRQETQYF. DNA of the CDR3: TGTGCCAGCAGTTTGGCAGGACGACAAGAGACCCAGTACTTC.